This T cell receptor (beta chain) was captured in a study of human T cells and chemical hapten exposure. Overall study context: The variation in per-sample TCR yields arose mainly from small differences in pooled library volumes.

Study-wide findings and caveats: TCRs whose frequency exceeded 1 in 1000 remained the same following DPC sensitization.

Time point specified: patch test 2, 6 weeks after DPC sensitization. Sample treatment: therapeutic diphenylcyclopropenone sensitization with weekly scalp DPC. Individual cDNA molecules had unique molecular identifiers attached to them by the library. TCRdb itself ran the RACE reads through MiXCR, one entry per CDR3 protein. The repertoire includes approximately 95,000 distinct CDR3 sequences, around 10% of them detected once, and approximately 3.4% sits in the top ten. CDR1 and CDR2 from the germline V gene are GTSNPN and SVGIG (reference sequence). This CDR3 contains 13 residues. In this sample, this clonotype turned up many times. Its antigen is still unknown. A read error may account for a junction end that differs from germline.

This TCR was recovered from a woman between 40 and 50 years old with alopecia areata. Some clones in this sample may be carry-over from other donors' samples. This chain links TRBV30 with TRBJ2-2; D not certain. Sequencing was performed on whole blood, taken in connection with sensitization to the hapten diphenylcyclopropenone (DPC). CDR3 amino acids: CAWSAARTEELFF. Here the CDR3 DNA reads TGTGCCTGGAGTGCTGCCCGGACCGAGGAGCTGTTTTTT.